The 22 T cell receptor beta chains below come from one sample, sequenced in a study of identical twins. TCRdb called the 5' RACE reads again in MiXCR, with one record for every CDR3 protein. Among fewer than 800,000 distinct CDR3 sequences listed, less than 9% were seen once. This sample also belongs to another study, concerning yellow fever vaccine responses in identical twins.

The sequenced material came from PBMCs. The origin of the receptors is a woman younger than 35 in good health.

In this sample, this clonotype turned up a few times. The CDR3 DNA reads as TGCGCCAGCAGCTTGGTCGCGGGAGGTTGGAATGAGCAGTTCTTC. It is translated as CASSLVAGGWNEQFF. The genes are TRBV5-1 and TRBJ2-1; 8 bases fit TRBD2. The CDR3 spans 15 residues. Trimming took 0 bases from V and 7 from J; bases not matched to a gene: 6. CDR1 and CDR2 (germline): SGHRS, YFSETQ.

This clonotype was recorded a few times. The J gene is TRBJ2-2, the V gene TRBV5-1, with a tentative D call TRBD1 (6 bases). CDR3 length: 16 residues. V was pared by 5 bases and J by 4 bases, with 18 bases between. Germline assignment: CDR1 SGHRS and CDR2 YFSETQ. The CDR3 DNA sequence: TGCGCCAGCAGACAAATCCAACAGGGATTCACCGGGGAGCTGTTTTTT. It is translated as CASRQIQQGFTGELFF.

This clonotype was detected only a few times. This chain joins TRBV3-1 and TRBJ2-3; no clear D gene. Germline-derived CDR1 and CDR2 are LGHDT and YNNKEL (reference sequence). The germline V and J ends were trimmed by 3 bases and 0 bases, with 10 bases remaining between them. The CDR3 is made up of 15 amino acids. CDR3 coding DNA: TGTGCCAGCAGCCATCTTTCGTCTAGCACAGATACGCAGTATTTT. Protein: CASSHLSSSTDTQYF.

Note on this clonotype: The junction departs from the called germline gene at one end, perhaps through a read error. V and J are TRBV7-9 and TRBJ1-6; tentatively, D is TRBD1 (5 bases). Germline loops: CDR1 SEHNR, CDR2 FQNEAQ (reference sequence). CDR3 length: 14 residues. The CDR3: CDSSLAGYGSPLHF. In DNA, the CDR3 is TGTGACAGCAGCTTAGCAGGGTATGGTTCACCCCTCCACTTT.

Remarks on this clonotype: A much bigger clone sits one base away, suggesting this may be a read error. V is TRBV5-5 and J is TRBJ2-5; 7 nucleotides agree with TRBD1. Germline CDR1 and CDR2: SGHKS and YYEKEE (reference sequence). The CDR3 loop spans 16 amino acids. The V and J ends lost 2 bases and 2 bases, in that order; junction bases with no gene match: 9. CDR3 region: CASSLSRDRMQETQYF. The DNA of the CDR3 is TGTGCCAGCAGCTTAAGCCGGGACAGAATGCAAGAGACCCAGTACTTC.

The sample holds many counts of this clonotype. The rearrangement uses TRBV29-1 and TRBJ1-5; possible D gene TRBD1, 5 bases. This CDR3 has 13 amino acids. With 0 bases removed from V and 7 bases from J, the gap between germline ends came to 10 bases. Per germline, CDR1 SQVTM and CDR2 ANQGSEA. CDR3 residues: CSVEDGGGQPQHF. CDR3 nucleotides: TGCAGCGTTGAAGATGGGGGGGGACAGCCCCAGCATTTT.

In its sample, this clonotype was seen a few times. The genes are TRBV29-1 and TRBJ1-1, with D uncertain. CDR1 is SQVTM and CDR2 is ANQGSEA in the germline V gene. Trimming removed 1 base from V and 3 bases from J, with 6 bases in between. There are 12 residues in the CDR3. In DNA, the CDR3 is TGCAGCGTTGAAGGGAGGGACACTGAAGCTTTCTTT. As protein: CSVEGRDTEAFF.

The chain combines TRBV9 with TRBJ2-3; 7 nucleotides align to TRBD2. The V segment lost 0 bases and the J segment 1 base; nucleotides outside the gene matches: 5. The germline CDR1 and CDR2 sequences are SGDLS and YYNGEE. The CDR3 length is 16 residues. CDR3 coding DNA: TGTGCCAGCAGCGTAGCGTCCAGCGGGGGCACAGATACGCAGTATTTT. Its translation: CASSVASSGGTDTQYF.

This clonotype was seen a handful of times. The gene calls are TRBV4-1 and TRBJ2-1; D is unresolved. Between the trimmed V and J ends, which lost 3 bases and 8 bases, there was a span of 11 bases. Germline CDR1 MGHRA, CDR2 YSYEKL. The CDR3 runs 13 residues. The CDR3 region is CASSHYGFDEQFF. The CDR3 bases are TGCGCCAGCAGCCACTACGGGTTCGATGAGCAGTTCTTC.

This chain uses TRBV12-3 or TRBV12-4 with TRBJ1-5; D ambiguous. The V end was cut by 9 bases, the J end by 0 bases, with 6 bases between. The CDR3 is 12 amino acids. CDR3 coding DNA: TGTGCCAGTAGAAATAGCAATCAGCCCCAGCATTTT. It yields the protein CASRNSNQPQHF.

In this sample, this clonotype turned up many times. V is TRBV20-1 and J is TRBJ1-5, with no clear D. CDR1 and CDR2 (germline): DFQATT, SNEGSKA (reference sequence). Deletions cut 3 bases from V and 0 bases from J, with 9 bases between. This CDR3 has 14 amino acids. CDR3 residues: CSARSPYSNQPQHF. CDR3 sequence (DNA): TGCAGTGCTAGGAGCCCTTATAGCAATCAGCCCCAGCATTTT.

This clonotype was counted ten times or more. The CDR3 here is CASSQLWQETQYF. CDR3 nucleotides: TGTGCCAGCAGTCAACTATGGCAAGAGACCCAGTACTTC. The chain has TRBV12-3 or TRBV12-4 and TRBJ2-5; D not resolved. With 5 bases removed from V and 2 bases from J, the gap between germline ends came to 9 bases. There are 13 residues in the CDR3.

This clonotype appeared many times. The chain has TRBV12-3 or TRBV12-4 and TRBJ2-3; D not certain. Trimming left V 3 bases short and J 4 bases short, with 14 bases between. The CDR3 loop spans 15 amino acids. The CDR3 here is CASSLGFYVADTQYF. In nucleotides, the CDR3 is TGTGCCAGCAGTTTGGGATTCTATGTTGCAGATACGCAGTATTTT.

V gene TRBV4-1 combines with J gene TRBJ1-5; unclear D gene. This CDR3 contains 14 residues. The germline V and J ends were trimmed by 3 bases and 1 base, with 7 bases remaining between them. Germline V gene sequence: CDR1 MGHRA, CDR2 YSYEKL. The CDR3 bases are TGCGCCAGCAGCCAGGCCGCCAGCAATCAGCCCCAGCATTTT. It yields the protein CASSQAASNQPQHF.

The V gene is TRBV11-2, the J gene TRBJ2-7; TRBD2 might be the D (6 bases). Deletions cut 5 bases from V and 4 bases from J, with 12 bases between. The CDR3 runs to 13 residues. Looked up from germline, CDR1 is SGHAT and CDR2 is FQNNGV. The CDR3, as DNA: TGTGCCAGCAGCGCGGGACCGAGTTACGAGCAGTACTTC. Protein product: CASSAGPSYEQYF.

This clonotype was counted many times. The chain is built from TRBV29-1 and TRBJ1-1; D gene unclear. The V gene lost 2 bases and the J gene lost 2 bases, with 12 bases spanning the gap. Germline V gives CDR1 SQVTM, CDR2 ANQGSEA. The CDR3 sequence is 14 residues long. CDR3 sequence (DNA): TGCAGCGTTGAACCGCGGTTGACAAACACTGAAGCTTTCTTT. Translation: CSVEPRLTNTEAFF.

The DNA for the CDR3 is TGTGCCAGCAGGATCAGGACAGTGGCCGCCTACGAGCAGTACTTC. This sequence encodes CASRIRTVAAYEQYF. J is TRBJ2-7 and V is TRBV13; a weak D match, TRBD1 (6 bases). The CDR3 totals 15 residues. The germline V gene has CDR1 PRHDT and CDR2 FYEKMQ (reference sequence). Trimming cost V 6 bases and J 2 bases, with 17 bases left between them.

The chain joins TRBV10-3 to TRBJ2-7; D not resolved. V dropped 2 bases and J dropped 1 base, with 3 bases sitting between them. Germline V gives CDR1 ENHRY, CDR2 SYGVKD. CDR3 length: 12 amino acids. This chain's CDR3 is CAISEQSYEQYF. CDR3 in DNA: TGTGCCATCAGTGAGCAATCCTACGAGCAGTACTTC.

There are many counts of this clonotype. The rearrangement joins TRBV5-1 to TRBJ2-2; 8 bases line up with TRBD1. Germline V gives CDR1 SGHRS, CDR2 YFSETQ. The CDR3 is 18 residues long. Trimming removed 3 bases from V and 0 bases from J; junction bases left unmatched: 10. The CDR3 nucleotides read TGCGCCAGCAGCTCCCAACCAGGGGGCGCGGCGAACACCGGGGAGCTGTTTTTT. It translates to CASSSQPGGAANTGELFF.

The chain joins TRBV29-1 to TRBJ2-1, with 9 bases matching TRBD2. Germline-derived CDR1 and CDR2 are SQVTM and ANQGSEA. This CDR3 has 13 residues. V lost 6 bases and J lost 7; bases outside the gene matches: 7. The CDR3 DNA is TGCAGCGTGGGACTAGCTGGGTTGAATGAGCAGTTCTTC. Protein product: CSVGLAGLNEQFF.

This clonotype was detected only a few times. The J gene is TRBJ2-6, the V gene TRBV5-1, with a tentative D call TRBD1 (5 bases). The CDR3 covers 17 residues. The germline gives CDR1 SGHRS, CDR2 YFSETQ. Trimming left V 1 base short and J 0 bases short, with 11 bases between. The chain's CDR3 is CASSLWSGRSGANVLTF. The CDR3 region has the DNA TGCGCCAGCAGCTTGTGGTCAGGGCGCTCTGGGGCCAACGTCCTGACTTTC.

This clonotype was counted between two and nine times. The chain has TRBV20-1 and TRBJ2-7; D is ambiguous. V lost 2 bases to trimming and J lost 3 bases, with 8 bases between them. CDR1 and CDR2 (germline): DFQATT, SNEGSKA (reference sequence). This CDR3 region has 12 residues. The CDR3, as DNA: TGCAGTGCTAGAAAACAGAACTACGAGCAGTACTTC. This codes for CSARKQNYEQYF.